This T cell receptor beta chain was sequenced in a study of T-cell memory formation after mild COVID-19. Study details: Clusters of TCRs were largely donor specific.

From the 5' RACE reads, TCRdb called clonotypes with MiXCR, one entry per CDR3 protein. This repertoire shows about 440,000 distinct CDR3 sequences, roughly 20% found once; its top ten account for 7.5% to 9.5%. Findings of the study overall: While clones contracting from day 15 to 85 were balanced between CD4 and CD8, later expanders leaned CD4+.

This clonotype was recorded many times. Its cognate antigen is unknown. Germline V CDR1 and CDR2: DFQATT, SNEGSKA (reference sequence). This CDR3 contains 11 residues. The TCR originated in an adult woman who had mild COVID-19 (a few samples of this study predate the infection). Cell type and time point are not known. The chain combines TRBV20-1 with TRBJ2-1, with 8 bases aligning to TRBD2. Sequences were obtained from PBMCs or a T cell subset sorted from them (not recorded which). Here the CDR3 DNA reads TGCAGCATCGGGGGCGGGAGGATGCAGTTCTTC. It encodes CSIGGGRMQFF.